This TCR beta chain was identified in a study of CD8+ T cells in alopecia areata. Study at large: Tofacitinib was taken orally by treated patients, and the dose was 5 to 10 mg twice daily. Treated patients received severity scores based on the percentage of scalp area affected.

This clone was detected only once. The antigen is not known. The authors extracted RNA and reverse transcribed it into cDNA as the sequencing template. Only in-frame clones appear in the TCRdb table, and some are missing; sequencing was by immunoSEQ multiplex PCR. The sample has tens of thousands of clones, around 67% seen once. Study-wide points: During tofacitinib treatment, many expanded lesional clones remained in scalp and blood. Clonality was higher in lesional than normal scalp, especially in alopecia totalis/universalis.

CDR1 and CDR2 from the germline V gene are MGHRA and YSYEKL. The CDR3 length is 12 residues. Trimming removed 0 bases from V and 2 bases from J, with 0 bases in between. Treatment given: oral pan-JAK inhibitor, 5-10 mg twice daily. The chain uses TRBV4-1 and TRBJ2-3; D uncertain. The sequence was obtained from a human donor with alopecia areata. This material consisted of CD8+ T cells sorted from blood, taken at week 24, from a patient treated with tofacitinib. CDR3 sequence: CASSQDTDTQYF. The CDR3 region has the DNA TGCGCCAGCAGCCAAGACACAGATACGCAGTATTTT.